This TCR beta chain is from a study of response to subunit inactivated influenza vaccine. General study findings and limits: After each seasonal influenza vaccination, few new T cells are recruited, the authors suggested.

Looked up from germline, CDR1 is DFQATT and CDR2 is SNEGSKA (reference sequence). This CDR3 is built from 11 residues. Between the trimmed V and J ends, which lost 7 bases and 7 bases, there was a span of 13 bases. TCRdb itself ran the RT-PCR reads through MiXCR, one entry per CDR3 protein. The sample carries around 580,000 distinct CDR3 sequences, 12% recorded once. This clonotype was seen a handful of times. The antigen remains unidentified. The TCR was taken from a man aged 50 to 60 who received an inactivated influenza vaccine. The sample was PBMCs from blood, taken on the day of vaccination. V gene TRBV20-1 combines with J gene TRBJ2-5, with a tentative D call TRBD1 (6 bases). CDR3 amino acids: CSGGGRGTQYF. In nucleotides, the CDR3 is TGCAGTGGTGGGGGCAGGGGGACCCAGTACTTC.